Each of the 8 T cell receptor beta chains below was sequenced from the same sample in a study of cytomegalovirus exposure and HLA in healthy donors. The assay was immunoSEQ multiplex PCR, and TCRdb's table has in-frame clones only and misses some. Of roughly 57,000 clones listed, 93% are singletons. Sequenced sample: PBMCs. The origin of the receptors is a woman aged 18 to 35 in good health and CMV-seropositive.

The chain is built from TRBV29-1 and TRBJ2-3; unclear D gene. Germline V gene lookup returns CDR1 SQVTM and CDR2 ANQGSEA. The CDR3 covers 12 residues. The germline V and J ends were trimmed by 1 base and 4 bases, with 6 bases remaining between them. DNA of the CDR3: TGCAGCGTTGAAGCTAACCCAGATACGCAGTATTTT. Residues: CSVEANPDTQYF.

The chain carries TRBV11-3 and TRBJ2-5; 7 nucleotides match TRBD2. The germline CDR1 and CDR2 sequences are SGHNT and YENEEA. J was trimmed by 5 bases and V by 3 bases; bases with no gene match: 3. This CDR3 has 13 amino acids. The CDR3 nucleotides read TGTGCCAGCAGCTTGGGGGGGACGGAGACCCAGTACTTC. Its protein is CASSLGGTETQYF.

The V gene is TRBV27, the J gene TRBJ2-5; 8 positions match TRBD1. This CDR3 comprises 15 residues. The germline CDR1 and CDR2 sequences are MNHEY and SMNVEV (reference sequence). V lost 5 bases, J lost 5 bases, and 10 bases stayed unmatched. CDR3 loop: CASSALSGGWETQYF. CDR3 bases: TGTGCCAGCAGTGCTTTGTCAGGGGGCTGGGAGACCCAGTACTTC.

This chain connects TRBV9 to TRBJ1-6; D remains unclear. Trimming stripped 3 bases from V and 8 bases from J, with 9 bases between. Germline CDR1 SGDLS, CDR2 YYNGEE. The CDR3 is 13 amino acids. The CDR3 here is CASSGGGHSPLHF. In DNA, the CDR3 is TGTGCCAGCAGCGGGGGAGGGCATTCACCCCTCCACTTT.

CDR3 nucleotide sequence: TGTGCCAGCAGCAAGCTCGCAGGGGGAACCTACGAGCAGTACTTC. This translates into CASSKLAGGTYEQYF. The chain uses TRBV21-1 and TRBJ2-7; the D call in the table, TRBD1, was not verified against the DNA. TRBV21-1 is a known pseudogene. The CDR3 runs to 15 residues.

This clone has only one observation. CDR3 sequence: CASSLQGQGSVRPGELFF. CDR3 in DNA: TGTGCCAGCAGCTTACAGGGACAGGGAAGTGTTCGGCCCGGGGAGCTGTTTTTT. The V call is TRBV7-2, the J call TRBJ2-2; 9 nucleotides agree with TRBD1. Germline CDR1 and CDR2: SGHTA and FQGNSA. The V segment lost 2 bases and the J segment 6 bases; nucleotides outside the gene matches: 13. This CDR3 has 18 residues.

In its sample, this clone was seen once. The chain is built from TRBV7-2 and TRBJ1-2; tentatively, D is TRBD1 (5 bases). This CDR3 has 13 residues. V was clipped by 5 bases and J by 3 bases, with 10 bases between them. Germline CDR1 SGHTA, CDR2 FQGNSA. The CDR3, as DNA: TGTGCCAGCAGCCCCCCAGGGTACTATGGCTACACCTTC. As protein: CASSPPGYYGYTF. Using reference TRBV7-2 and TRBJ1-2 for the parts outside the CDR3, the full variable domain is GAGVSQSPSNKVTEKGKDVELRCDPISGHTALYWYRQSLGQGLEFLIYFQGNSAPDKSGLPSDRFSAERTGGSVSTLTIQRTQQEDSAVYLCASSPPGYYGYTFGSGTRLTVV.

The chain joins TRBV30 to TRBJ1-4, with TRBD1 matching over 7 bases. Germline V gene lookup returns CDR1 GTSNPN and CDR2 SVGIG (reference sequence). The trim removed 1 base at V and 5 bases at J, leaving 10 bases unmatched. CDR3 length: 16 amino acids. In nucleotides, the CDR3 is TGTGCCTGGAGTGGAGGCCGGACAGGACGAAATGAAAAACTGTTTTTT. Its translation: CAWSGGRTGRNEKLFF.